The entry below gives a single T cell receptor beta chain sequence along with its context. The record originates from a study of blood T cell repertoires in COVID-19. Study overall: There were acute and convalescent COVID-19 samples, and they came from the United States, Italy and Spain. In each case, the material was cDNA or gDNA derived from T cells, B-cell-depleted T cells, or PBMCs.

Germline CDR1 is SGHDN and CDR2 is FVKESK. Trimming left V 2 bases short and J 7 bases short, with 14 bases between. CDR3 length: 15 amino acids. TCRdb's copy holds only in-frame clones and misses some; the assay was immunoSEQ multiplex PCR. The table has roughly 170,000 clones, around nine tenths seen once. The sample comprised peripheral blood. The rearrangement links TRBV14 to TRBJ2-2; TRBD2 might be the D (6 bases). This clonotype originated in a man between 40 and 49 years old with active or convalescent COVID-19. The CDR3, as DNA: TGTGCCAGCAGCCAATTTCAGGGAGGAATCGGGGAGCTGTTTTTT. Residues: CASSQFQGGIGELFF.